This T cell receptor (beta chain) derives from a study of control samples from healthy donors and cancer patients (dated by TCRdb to the early 2020s). CDR1 and CDR2, looked up from the germline V gene, are MNHEY and SVGAGI. The CDR3, cysteine through phenylalanine, is 13 amino acids long. Only the CDR3 region is kept as DNA, spanning 39 bases read in frame from base 1. After removal of 0 bases from V and 7 bases from J, the junction retains 3 bases not matched to a gene. A remark on this clone: Its antigen is still unknown. Within one base of it there is no much larger clone, and no base qualities were kept.

Library construction relied on the immunoSEQ multiplex PCR assay. The table comes from immuneACCESS by way of TCRdb, which keeps in-frame sequences with V and J called. Part of the clones is missing from these tables; in studies checked, under half for an unresolved V gene and the rest for unknown reasons. This sample has about 150,000 clones in its table, and approximately 94% of those were observed once. The biggest ten clones account for around 5.4% of the sample. The clonotype originates from a man between 35 and 55 years old in good health. The rearrangement joined TRBV6-5 to TRBJ2-7, with 7 bases in between that match TRBD1. The sequencing sample was made of blood. The DNA reads as follows: TGTGCCAGCAGTTACTCCGACAGGGTGGAGCAGTACTTC. Its protein reads: CASSYSDRVEQYF.